In this sample, the clone carrying this TCR beta chain turned up a few times. The ends lost 2 bases at V and 0 bases at J; junction bases unmatched: 9. The CDR3 covers 18 residues. Per germline, CDR1 SGHRS and CDR2 YFSETQ. This entry is derived from a study of blood T cell repertoires in COVID-19. Authors' methods: Estimates of nucleated cell counts were drawn from the amplification of reference gene primers. Clones were read by immunoSEQ multiplex PCR, and TCRdb kept only the in-frame ones, dropping some. The V and J calls and the clone size are those of that table, but D and trimming were determined from the DNA. The table shows fewer than 200,000 clones, with around 84% occurring only once.

The chain recombines TRBV5-1 with TRBJ1-3; 9 nucleotides agree with TRBD1. Sequencing was carried out using peripheral blood. The TCR sequence derives from a human donor with acute or convalescent COVID-19. The donor label of this sample is uncertain. The CDR3 spells CASSFTTGGGISGNTIYF. The DNA for the CDR3 is TGCGCCAGCAGCTTTACGACAGGGGGTGGAATCTCTGGAAACACCATATATTTT. Complete variable domain (other parts from reference TRBV5-1 and TRBJ1-3): KAGVTQTPRYLIKTRGQQVTLSCSPISGHRSVSWYQQTPGQGLQFLFEYFSETQRNKGNFPGRFSGRQFSNSRSEMNVSTLELGDSALYLCASSFTTGGGISGNTIYFGEGSWLTVV.